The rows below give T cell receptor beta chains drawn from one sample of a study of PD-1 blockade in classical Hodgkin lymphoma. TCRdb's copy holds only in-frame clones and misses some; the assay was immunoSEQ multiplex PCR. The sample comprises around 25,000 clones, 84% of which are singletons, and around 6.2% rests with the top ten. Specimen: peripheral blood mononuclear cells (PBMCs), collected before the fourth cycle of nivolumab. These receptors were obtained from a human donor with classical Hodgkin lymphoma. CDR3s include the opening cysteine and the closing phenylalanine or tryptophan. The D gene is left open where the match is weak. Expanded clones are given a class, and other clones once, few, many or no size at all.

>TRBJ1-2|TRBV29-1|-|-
CSVEQGNYGYTF
TGCAGCGTCGAACAGGGAAACTATGGCTACACCTTC
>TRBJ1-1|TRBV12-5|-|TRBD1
CASAPRDSYRRRMNTEAFF
TGTGCTAGTGCCCCGAGGGACAGTTACCGTCGACGCATGAACACTGAAGCTTTCTTT
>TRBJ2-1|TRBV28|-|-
CASSSYDPSSYNEQFF
TGTGCCAGCAGTTCTTATGATCCTAGCTCCTACAATGAGCAGTTCTTC
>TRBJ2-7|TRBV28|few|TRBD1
CASSSQTTGGPYEQYF
TGTGCCAGCAGTTCGCAGACGACAGGGGGCCCCTACGAGCAGTACTTC
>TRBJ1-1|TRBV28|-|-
CASSSHYFVDTEAFF
TGTGCCAGCAGTTCACACTATTTTGTAGACACTGAAGCTTTCTTT
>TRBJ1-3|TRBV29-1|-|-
CSVEVGYGNTIYF
TGCAGCGTTGAAGTGGGATACGGAAACACCATATATTTT
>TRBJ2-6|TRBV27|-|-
CASKMGGARSGANVLTF
TGTGCCAGCAAAATGGGGGGGGCCCGATCTGGGGCCAACGTCCTGACTTTC
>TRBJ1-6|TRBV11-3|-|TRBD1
CASSLPGTGNSPLHF
TGTGCCAGCAGCTTACCCGGGACAGGGAATTCACCCCTCCACTTT
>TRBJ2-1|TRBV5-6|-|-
CASSLDDNEQFF
TGTGCCAGCAGCTTGGACGACAATGAGCAGTTCTTC
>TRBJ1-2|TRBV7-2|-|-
CASSPLKLNYGYTF
TGTGCCAGCAGCCCCCTAAAGCTTAACTATGGCTACACCTTC
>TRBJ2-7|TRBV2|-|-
CASGPSYEQYF
TGTGCCAGCGGGCCGAGTTACGAGCAGTACTTC
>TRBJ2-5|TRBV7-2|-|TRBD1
CASSLLGTGGSRETQYF
TGTGCCAGCAGCCTCCTGGGGACAGGGGGCAGCAGGGAGACCCAGTACTTC
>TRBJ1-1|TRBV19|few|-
CASSMTANTEAFF
TGTGCCAGTAGTATGACGGCGAACACTGAAGCTTTCTTT
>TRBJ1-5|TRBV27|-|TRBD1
CASRPGGAIQPQHF
TGTGCCAGCAGGCCAGGGGGCGCGATTCAGCCCCAGCATTTT